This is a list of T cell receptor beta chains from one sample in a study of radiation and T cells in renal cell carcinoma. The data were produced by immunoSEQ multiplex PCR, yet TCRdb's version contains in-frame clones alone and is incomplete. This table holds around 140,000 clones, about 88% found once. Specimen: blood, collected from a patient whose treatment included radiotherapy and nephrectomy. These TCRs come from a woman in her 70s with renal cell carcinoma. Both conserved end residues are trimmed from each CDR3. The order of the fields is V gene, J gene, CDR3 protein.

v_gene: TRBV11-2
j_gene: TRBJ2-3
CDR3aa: ASSLGTRPDTQY

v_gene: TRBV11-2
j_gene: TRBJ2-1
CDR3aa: ASSLDAGQF

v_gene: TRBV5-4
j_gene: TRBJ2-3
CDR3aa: ASSMGSTGGRDTQY

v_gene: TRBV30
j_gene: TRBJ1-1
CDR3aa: AWSVLGGIGTEAF

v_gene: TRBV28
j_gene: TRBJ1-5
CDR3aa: ASTIGWPGGNQPQH

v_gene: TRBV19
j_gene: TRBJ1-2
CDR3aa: ASSIPGLYGYT

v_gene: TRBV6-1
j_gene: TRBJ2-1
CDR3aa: ASSDKSVGRGLNEQF

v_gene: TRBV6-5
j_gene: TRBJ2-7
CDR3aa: ASSYLGSAYEQY

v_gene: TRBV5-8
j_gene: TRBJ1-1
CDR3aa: ATELGGVTLNTEAF

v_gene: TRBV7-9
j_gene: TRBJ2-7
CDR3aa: ASSLDLKYEQY

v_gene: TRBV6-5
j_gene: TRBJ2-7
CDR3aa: ASSYSRGPYYEQY

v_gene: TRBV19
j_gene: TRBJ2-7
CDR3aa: ASSMDSSYEQY

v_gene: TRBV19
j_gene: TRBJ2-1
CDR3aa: ASSMVGDRANNEQF

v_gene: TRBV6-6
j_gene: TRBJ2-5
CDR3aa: ASRITGGRGETQY

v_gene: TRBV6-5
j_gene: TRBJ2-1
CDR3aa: ASNQAGSYNEQF

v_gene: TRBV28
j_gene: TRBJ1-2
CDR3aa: ASSLVWSGRVNYGYT

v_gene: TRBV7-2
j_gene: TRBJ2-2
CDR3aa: ASSLVPNTGELF

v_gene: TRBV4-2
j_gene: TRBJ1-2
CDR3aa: ASRVSPNRREEGYT

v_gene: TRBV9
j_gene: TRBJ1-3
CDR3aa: ASSPAGQISGNTIY

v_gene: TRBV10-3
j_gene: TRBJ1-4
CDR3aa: AISEGQAANEKLF

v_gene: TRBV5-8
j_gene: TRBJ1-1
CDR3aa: ASSLAAGAEAF

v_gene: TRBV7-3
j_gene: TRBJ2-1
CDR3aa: ASSLGAGGTYNEQF

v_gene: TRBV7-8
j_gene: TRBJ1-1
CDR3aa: ASSLINFGNTEAF

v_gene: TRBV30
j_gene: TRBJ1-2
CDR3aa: AWSETLTSYGYT

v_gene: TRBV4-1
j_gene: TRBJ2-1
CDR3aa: ASSQDQGTGRANEQF

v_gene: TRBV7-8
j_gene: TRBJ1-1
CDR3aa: ASSLAPSAEAF

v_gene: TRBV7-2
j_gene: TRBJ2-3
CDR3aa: ASSLGPDDTQY

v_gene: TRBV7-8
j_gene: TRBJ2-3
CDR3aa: ASSPRGLGTDTQY

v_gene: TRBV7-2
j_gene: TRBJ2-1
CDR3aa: ASSLGGSSDNEQF

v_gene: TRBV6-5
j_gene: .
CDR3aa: ASRRLGGSYEQY

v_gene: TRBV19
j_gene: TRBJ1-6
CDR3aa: ASSVKSGTTSYNSPLH

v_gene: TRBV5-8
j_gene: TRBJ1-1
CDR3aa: ASSLRLGTGTEAF

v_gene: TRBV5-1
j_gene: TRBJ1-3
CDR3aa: ASSLGADVHTIY

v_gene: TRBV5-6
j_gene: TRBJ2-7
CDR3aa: ASSPSGGEQY

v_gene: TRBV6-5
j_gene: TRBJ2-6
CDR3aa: ASGSQGSGANVLT

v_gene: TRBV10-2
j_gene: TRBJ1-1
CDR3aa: ASSEWGMNTEAF

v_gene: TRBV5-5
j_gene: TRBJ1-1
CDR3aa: ASSFRAGQTNTEAF

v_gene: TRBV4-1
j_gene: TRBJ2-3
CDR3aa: ASSQDSGGVLGDTQY

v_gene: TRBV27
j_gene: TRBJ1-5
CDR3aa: ASSRQGRNQPQH